The next 6 T cell receptor beta chains were all read from a single sample in a study of T-cell reconstitution after alpha-beta-depleted transplantation in children (dated by TCRdb to the mid-2010s). Library preparation was by PCR. Sequencing relied on an Illumina HiSeq 2500. Molecular barcoding was employed in the preparation of TCR libraries, with unique molecular identifiers being used to normalize TCRbeta repertoire quantification. The public reads were run again by TCRdb, first through fastp at Q25 and then through MiXCR, and only productive beta chains were kept. Rows with a matching CDR3 protein are joined into one entry that keeps the most common DNA and genes. A total of 490,000 or so distinct CDR3 sequences appear in this sample, approximately 12% of them only once. Jointly, the top ten make up 5% to 6% of the sample. The sample consisted of PBMCs from the stem cell graft donor, taken from the stem cell graft. These receptors were obtained from a human donor who donated a stem cell graft to a child with combined immunodeficiency.

This clonotype was recorded at least ten times. The chain employs TRBV5-1 and TRBJ1-1, with TRBD1 matching 8 bases. Losses at the gene ends were 4 bases for V and 1 base for J; bases not matched to a gene: 3. The V gene's germline CDR1 is SGHRS and CDR2 YFSETQ. This CDR3 has 14 amino acids. In nucleotides, the CDR3 is TGCGCCAGCAGCATGACAGGGGCGAACACTGAAGCTTTCTTT. This sequence encodes CASSMTGANTEAFF.

In its sample, this clonotype was seen many times. The rearrangement uses TRBV12-3 or TRBV12-4 and TRBJ2-1; possibly TRBD1 for D (6 bases). V was cut by 5 bases and J by 3 bases, with 14 bases left in between. This CDR3 contains 15 residues. CDR3 region: CASSVPTGNYNEQFF. The DNA of the CDR3 is TGTGCCAGCAGTGTCCCTACAGGGAACTACAATGAGCAGTTCTTC.

The chain couples TRBV28 to TRBJ2-3; TRBD2 agrees at 8 bases. This CDR3 contains 17 residues. The trim removed 5 bases at V and 0 bases at J, leaving 10 bases unmatched. CDR1 MDHEN and CDR2 SYDVKM come from the germline V gene. CDR3 sequence: CASSHYTGGPSTDTQYF. CDR3 DNA: TGTGCCAGCAGTCATTACACGGGGGGGCCGAGCACAGATACGCAGTATTTT.

This clonotype turned up a few times. The genes are TRBV7-3 and TRBJ2-6; perhaps TRBD1 as D (6 bases). The CDR3 is 15 residues long. Germline CDR1 and CDR2: SGHTA and FQGTGA. Trimming stripped 6 bases from V and 3 bases from J, with 12 bases between. Here the CDR3 reads CASSTQGNGANVLTF. The CDR3 region has the DNA TGTGCCAGCAGTACACAGGGAAATGGGGCCAACGTCCTGACTTTC.

This clonotype was seen many times. The rearrangement uses TRBV20-1 and TRBJ1-2; a possible D gene is TRBD1 (6 bases). The germline V gene has CDR1 DFQATT and CDR2 SNEGSKA (reference sequence). V dropped 0 bases and J dropped 7 bases, with 6 bases sitting between them. The CDR3 is made up of 11 amino acids. Here the CDR3 reads CSAREGAGYTF. CDR3 nucleotide sequence: TGCAGTGCTAGAGAGGGGGCTGGCTACACCTTC.

The gene calls are TRBV10-3 and TRBJ2-5, with TRBD2 matching over 8 bases. CDR3 length: 14 amino acids. Trimming cost V 6 bases and J 2 bases; bases outside gene matches: 5. The germline CDR1 and CDR2 sequences are ENHRY and SYGVKD. The CDR3 nucleotides read TGTGCCATCAGAGTAGCGGGGACTCAAGAGACCCAGTACTTC. It codes for CAIRVAGTQETQYF.